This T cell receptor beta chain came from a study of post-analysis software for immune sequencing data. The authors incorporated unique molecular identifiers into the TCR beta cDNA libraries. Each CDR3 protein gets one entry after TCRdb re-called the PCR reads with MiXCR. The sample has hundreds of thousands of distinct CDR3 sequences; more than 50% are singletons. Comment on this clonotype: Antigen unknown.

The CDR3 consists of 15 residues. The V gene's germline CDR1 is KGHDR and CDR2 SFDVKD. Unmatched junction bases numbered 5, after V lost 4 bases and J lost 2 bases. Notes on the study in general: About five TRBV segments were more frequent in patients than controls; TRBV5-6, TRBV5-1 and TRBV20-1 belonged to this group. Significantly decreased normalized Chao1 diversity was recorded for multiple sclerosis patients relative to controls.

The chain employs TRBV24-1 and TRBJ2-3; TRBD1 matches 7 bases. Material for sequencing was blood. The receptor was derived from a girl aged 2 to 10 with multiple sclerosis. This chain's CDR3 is CATSDGQDLTDTQYF. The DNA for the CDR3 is TGTGCCACCAGTGACGGACAGGACCTCACAGATACGCAGTATTTT.